Listed here are 30 T cell receptor beta chains from one sample, sequenced in a study of cytomegalovirus exposure and HLA in healthy donors. With 60 Vbeta and 13 Jbeta primers, the PCR was carried out. TCRdb's copy holds only in-frame clones and misses some; the assay was immunoSEQ multiplex PCR. The sample shows 150,000 or so clones, about four fifths of them seen only once. What was sequenced was PBMCs. These receptors came from a woman younger than 30 in good health and CMV-seropositive.

This sequence joins TRBV7-8 and TRBJ2-7; TRBD1 aligns across 11 bases. CDR1 is SGHVS, CDR2 FQNEAQ, per germline. V shed 1 base and J 2 bases; nucleotides not matched to a gene: 4. The CDR3 length is 16 residues. The CDR3 loop reads CASSLGPGQGAYEQYF. The CDR3 DNA sequence: TGTGCCAGCAGCTTAGGCCCGGGACAGGGGGCCTACGAGCAGTACTTC.

The V gene is TRBV6-6, the J gene TRBJ1-1; D ambiguous. Germline CDR1 MNHNY, CDR2 SVGAGI (reference sequence). Trimming pared 2 bases from V and 7 bases from J, leaving 14 bases between. This CDR3 spans 14 amino acids. The chain's CDR3 is CASSYQLGRIEAFF. In DNA, the CDR3 is TGTGCCAGCAGTTACCAGTTGGGCCGGATTGAAGCTTTCTTT.

The chain recombines TRBV7-8 with TRBJ1-5; D unresolved. The CDR3 has 16 amino acids. V was clipped by 5 bases and J by 2 bases, with 16 bases between them. Germline CDR1 SGHVS, CDR2 FQNEAQ. The CDR3 DNA follows: TGTGCCAGCAGCCCAATCAGTGAAGGAGGCAATCAGCCCCAGCATTTT. As protein: CASSPISEGGNQPQHF.

Of note for this clone: An end of the junction differs from the germline gene, which may be a read error. Here the CDR3 DNA reads TGTGCCAGCATCTTAGACAATGGCAGGAAAAAGACCCAGTACTTC. This codes for CASILDNGRKKTQYF. The genes are TRBV13 and TRBJ2-5, with D uncertain. Germline values: CDR1 PRHDT, CDR2 FYEKMQ (reference sequence). The CDR3 consists of 15 residues.

The gene calls are TRBV7-8 and TRBJ1-1, with D possibly TRBD1 on 6 matching bases. This CDR3 is built from 18 residues. The V gene's germline CDR1 is SGHVS and CDR2 FQNEAQ. V was clipped by 4 bases and J by 5 bases, with 26 bases between them. CDR3 protein: CASSSLTSVGNQGTEAFF. As DNA, the CDR3 is TGTGCCAGCAGCTCCCTTACGTCGGTGGGAAACCAGGGGACTGAAGCTTTCTTT.

The DNA for the CDR3 is TGTGCCAGCAGTGATGATCGAGGGTCCCCTGAAGCTTTCTTT. It encodes CASSDDRGSPEAFF. The genes are TRBV2 and TRBJ1-1; D not resolved. V was cut by 3 bases and J by 6 bases, with 14 bases left in between. Germline CDR1 and CDR2: SNHLY and FYNNEI. The CDR3 is made up of 14 amino acids.

The chain uses TRBV11-2 and TRBJ2-7, with a weak D call TRBD1 (6 bases). The CDR3 is 16 residues long. CDR1 and CDR2 from the germline V gene are SGHAT and FQNNGV. Trimming stripped 5 bases from V and 2 bases from J, with 19 bases between. The CDR3 protein is CASSPQGQTMTYEQYF. Here the CDR3 DNA reads TGTGCCAGCAGCCCTCAAGGACAGACTATGACCTACGAGCAGTACTTC.

This rearrangement joins TRBV10-2 to TRBJ1-5, with 9 positions matching TRBD1. Germline CDR1 and CDR2: WSHSY and SAAADI. The CDR3 sequence is 17 residues long. V trimming: 4 bases; J trimming: 6 bases; junction bases outside the gene matches: 13. CDR3 sequence (DNA): TGCGCCAGCAGTGTAGGTGCGGGACAGGGCGCTAGTCAGCCCCAGCATTTT. It specifies CASSVGAGQGASQPQHF.

The chain uses TRBV7-8 and TRBJ1-5; TRBD1 is a possible D gene (5 bases). The CDR3 consists of 16 residues. Germline values: CDR1 SGHVS, CDR2 FQNEAQ. Trimming shortened V by 2 bases and J by 5 bases, and 16 bases separated the two germline ends. The CDR3 region is CASSLNRQGYDQPQHF. The CDR3 bases are TGTGCCAGCAGCTTAAACAGGCAAGGGTACGATCAGCCCCAGCATTTT.

This clone was seen only a few times. CDR3: CASSRLASGPYNSPLHF. The CDR3 DNA is TGTGCCAGCAGTCGTCTCGCCTCGGGTCCCTATAATTCACCCCTCCACTTT. The gene calls are TRBV27 and TRBJ1-6, with D hard to call. Germline V gives CDR1 MNHEY, CDR2 SMNVEV (reference sequence). The V gene lost 5 bases and the J gene lost 2 bases, with 16 bases spanning the gap. The CDR3 extends over 17 amino acids.

About this clone: One end of the junction does not line up with germline, which may come from a read error. The genes are TRBV7-6 and TRBJ2-4, with TRBD2 matching 10 bases. The CDR3 runs to 21 residues. CDR1 is SGHVS and CDR2 is FNYEAQ in the germline V gene. The CDR3 protein is CASSPHSTGTSVRLAKNSQYF. In DNA form, the CDR3 reads TGTGCCAGCAGCCCCCATTCTACCGGGACTAGCGTTAGGTTAGCCAAAAACAGTCAGTACTTC.

The CDR3 nucleotides read TGTGCCAGCTCCACTATACAGGTGTTGGGAGCTTTCTTT. This encodes CASSTIQVLGAFF. The chain couples TRBV21-1 to TRBJ1-1; the table's D gene call, TRBD1, was not cross checked with the DNA. TRBV21-1 is noted as a pseudogene. CDR3 length equals 13 residues.

The V gene is TRBV18, the J gene TRBJ1-5, with D unresolved. This CDR3 spans 15 amino acids. V was cut by 3 bases and J by 3 bases, with 12 bases left in between. CDR1 is KGHSH and CDR2 is LQKENI in the germline V gene. CDR3 residues: CASSPTDTLNQPQHF. CDR3 DNA: TGTGCCAGCTCACCGACCGACACGCTCAATCAGCCCCAGCATTTT.

The chain is built from TRBV6-5 and TRBJ1-1; weak D call: TRBD1 (5 bases). V was clipped by 7 bases and J by 6 bases, with 12 bases between them. This CDR3 contains 12 residues. Germline-derived CDR1 and CDR2 are MNHEY and SVGAGI. DNA for the CDR3: TGTGCCAGCAACCGGGGGGGGGCTGAAGCTTTCTTT. Amino acids: CASNRGGAEAFF.

The chain links TRBV4-3 to TRBJ2-7; TRBD1 aligns across 11 bases. Losses at the gene ends were 5 bases for V and 3 bases for J; bases not matched to a gene: 6. The CDR3 has 15 residues. CDR1 is LGHNA and CDR2 is YSLEER in the germline V gene. The CDR3 region has the DNA TGCGCCAGCAGCACGGGGACAGGGGGAATCTACGAGCAGTACTTC. Amino acids: CASSTGTGGIYEQYF.

As for this clone: Other nucleotide sequences in the sample specify the same CDR3. As DNA, the CDR3 is TGTGCCAGCAGCCGAACAGGGTACTACGAGCAGTACTTC. Encoded protein: CASSRTGYYEQYF. The gene calls are TRBV6-5 and TRBJ2-7, with D perhaps TRBD1 (6 bases). The germline V gene encodes CDR1 MNHEY and CDR2 SVGAGI. This CDR3 comprises 13 residues. The ends were cut back, 6 bases at V and 3 bases at J, with 12 bases in the middle.

The J gene is TRBJ2-5, the V gene TRBV6-6; D is uncertain. Germline V gives CDR1 MNHNY, CDR2 SVGAGI (reference sequence). The CDR3 runs to 16 residues. V lost 0 bases and J lost 2, with 13 bases in between. This chain's CDR3 is CASSYSIGGGQETQYF. Here the CDR3 DNA reads TGTGCCAGCAGTTACTCGATCGGTGGCGGACAAGAGACCCAGTACTTC.

This chain joins TRBV6-5 and TRBJ1-5; weak D call: TRBD1 (6 bases). The CDR3 loop spans 14 amino acids. Trimming left V 2 bases short and J 7 bases short, with 12 bases between. Germline V gives CDR1 MNHEY, CDR2 SVGAGI. This CDR3 is CASSYAAGEQPQHF. CDR3 in DNA: TGTGCCAGCAGTTACGCGGCAGGGGAACAGCCCCAGCATTTT.

The V and J genes are TRBV7-6 and TRBJ1-1; tentative D call: TRBD1 (6 bases). CDR1 is SGHVS and CDR2 is FNYEAQ in the germline V gene. The length of the CDR3 is 14 residues. Trimming removed 4 bases from V and 5 bases from J, with 14 bases in between. The CDR3 DNA reads TGTGCCAGCAGCTCGCTGGGCCAGGGGACTGAAGCTTTCTTT. Protein: CASSSLGQGTEAFF.

In DNA, the CDR3 is TGTGCCAGCAATCTGTGGGGGGGCTCGCAAGAGACCCAGTACTTC. Translated, it gives CASNLWGGSQETQYF. V and J are TRBV2 and TRBJ2-5; TRBD2 might be the D (7 bases). Germline loops: CDR1 SNHLY, CDR2 FYNNEI. This CDR3 contains 15 residues. V was shortened by 7 bases and J by 2 bases, with 17 bases between the two germline ends.

The rearrangement links TRBV19 to TRBJ2-4; D gene uncertain. The V and J ends lost 3 bases and 5 bases respectively, with 17 bases between them. The germline V gene encodes CDR1 LNHDA and CDR2 SQIVND (reference sequence). This CDR3 spans 16 amino acids. The DNA of the CDR3 is TGTGCCAGTAGTATTATGAGGCCACCTCGACAAAACATTCAGTACTTC. Its translation: CASSIMRPPRQNIQYF.

The chain combines TRBV5-1 with TRBJ2-3; 10 bases map to TRBD1. V lost 4 bases to trimming and J lost 4 bases; unmatched junction nucleotides: 9. Germline values: CDR1 SGHRS, CDR2 YFSETQ. This CDR3 contains 16 residues. CDR3 sequence: CASSRTGTGDPDTQYF. The CDR3 region has the DNA TGCGCCAGCAGCCGGACCGGGACAGGGGACCCAGATACGCAGTATTTT.

This clone is a singleton in its sample. For the CDR3, the DNA is TGTGCCACCAGCCGAACCGACGGGATAGTATACGAGCAGTACTTC. This translates into CATSRTDGIVYEQYF. The J gene is TRBJ2-7, the V gene TRBV15, with D tentatively TRBD2 (5 bases). The CDR3 contains 15 residues. Deletions cut 5 bases from V and 4 bases from J, with 18 bases between. CDR1 is LNHNV and CDR2 is YYDKDF in the germline V gene (reference sequence). The full variable domain, in which reference TRBV15 and TRBJ2-7 provide the parts outside the CDR3, is DAMVIQNPRYQVTQFGKPVTLSCSQTLNHNVMYWYQQKSSQAPKLLFHYYDKDFNNEADTPDNFQSRRPNTSFCFLDIRSPGLGDTAMYLCATSRTDGIVYEQYFGPGTRLTVT.

Comments on this clone: Other nucleotide sequences in the sample specify the same CDR3. The chain joins TRBV30 to TRBJ1-5; possibly TRBD1 for D (5 bases). This CDR3 comprises 13 residues. Germline V gene sequence: CDR1 GTSNPN, CDR2 SVGIG (reference sequence). Deletions cut 2 bases from V and 4 bases from J, with 9 bases between. The CDR3 region has the DNA TGTGCCTGGAGTACGGGGGTGAATCAGCCCCAGCATTTT. This gives the protein CAWSTGVNQPQHF.

The chain joins TRBV9 to TRBJ1-4; 8 positions agree with TRBD1. Germline CDR1 reads SGDLS; CDR2 reads YYNGEE. V shed 4 bases and J 11 bases; nucleotides not matched to a gene: 16. This CDR3 spans 16 amino acids. The CDR3 loop reads CASSTDSRTGSAKLFF. The CDR3 DNA follows: TGTGCCAGCAGCACTGATAGCCGGACAGGGAGTGCGAAACTGTTTTTT.

The gene calls are TRBV29-1 and TRBJ2-3, with TRBD2 matching over 9 bases. The ends lost 1 base at V and 1 base at J; junction bases unmatched: 6. The CDR3 sequence is 16 residues long. Germline V gene lookup returns CDR1 SQVTM and CDR2 ANQGSEA. The CDR3 spells CSVEGIERGGTDTQYF. The CDR3 DNA reads TGCAGCGTTGAAGGAATCGAGCGGGGGGGCACAGATACGCAGTATTTT.

The chain joins TRBV7-6 to TRBJ2-5; D possibly corresponds to TRBD2 (6 bases). CDR3 length equals 18 residues. Trimming took 2 bases from V and 4 from J, leaving 23 bases between them. CDR1 SGHVS and CDR2 FNYEAQ come from the germline V gene. In nucleotides, the CDR3 is TGTGCCAGCAGCTTATTAATTGATTTCCAGGGAGGAGGAGAGACCCAGTACTTC. Its translation is CASSLLIDFQGGGETQYF.

This clone came up once. The chain couples TRBV2 to TRBJ1-4; 9 bases align to TRBD1. CDR1 is SNHLY, CDR2 FYNNEI, per germline. J gave up 10 bases and V 5 bases, and 11 bases lay outside the gene matches. CDR3 length: 15 residues. CDR3 loop: CASSIGTGYRVKLFF. The CDR3 DNA reads as TGTGCCAGCAGTATAGGGACAGGGTATAGGGTAAAACTGTTTTTT.

V gene TRBV11-2 combines with J gene TRBJ1-6; D is undetermined. Trimming removed 4 bases at V and 10 bases at J, with 8 bases between. CDR3 length equals 12 residues. The V gene's germline CDR1 is SGHAT and CDR2 FQNNGV. The CDR3 DNA sequence: TGTGCCAGCAGCTCCCCCTCGTCACCCCTCCACTTT. Protein product: CASSSPSSPLHF.

The J gene is TRBJ2-5, the V gene TRBV2; TRBD2 might be the D (6 bases). V was shortened by 6 bases and J by 7 bases, with 15 bases between the two germline ends. Germline CDR1 reads SNHLY; CDR2 reads FYNNEI. The CDR3 loop spans 13 amino acids. This CDR3 reads CASSVDPGRTQYF. CDR3 DNA sequence: TGTGCCAGCAGCGTGGACCCCGGGAGGACCCAGTACTTC. The whole variable domain, remainder taken from reference TRBV2 and TRBJ2-5, is EPEVTQTPSHQVTQMGQEVILRCVPISNHLYFYWYRQILGQKVEFLVSFYNNEISEKSEIFDDQFSVERPDGSNFTLKIRSTKLEDSAMYFCASSVDPGRTQYFGPGTRLLVL.